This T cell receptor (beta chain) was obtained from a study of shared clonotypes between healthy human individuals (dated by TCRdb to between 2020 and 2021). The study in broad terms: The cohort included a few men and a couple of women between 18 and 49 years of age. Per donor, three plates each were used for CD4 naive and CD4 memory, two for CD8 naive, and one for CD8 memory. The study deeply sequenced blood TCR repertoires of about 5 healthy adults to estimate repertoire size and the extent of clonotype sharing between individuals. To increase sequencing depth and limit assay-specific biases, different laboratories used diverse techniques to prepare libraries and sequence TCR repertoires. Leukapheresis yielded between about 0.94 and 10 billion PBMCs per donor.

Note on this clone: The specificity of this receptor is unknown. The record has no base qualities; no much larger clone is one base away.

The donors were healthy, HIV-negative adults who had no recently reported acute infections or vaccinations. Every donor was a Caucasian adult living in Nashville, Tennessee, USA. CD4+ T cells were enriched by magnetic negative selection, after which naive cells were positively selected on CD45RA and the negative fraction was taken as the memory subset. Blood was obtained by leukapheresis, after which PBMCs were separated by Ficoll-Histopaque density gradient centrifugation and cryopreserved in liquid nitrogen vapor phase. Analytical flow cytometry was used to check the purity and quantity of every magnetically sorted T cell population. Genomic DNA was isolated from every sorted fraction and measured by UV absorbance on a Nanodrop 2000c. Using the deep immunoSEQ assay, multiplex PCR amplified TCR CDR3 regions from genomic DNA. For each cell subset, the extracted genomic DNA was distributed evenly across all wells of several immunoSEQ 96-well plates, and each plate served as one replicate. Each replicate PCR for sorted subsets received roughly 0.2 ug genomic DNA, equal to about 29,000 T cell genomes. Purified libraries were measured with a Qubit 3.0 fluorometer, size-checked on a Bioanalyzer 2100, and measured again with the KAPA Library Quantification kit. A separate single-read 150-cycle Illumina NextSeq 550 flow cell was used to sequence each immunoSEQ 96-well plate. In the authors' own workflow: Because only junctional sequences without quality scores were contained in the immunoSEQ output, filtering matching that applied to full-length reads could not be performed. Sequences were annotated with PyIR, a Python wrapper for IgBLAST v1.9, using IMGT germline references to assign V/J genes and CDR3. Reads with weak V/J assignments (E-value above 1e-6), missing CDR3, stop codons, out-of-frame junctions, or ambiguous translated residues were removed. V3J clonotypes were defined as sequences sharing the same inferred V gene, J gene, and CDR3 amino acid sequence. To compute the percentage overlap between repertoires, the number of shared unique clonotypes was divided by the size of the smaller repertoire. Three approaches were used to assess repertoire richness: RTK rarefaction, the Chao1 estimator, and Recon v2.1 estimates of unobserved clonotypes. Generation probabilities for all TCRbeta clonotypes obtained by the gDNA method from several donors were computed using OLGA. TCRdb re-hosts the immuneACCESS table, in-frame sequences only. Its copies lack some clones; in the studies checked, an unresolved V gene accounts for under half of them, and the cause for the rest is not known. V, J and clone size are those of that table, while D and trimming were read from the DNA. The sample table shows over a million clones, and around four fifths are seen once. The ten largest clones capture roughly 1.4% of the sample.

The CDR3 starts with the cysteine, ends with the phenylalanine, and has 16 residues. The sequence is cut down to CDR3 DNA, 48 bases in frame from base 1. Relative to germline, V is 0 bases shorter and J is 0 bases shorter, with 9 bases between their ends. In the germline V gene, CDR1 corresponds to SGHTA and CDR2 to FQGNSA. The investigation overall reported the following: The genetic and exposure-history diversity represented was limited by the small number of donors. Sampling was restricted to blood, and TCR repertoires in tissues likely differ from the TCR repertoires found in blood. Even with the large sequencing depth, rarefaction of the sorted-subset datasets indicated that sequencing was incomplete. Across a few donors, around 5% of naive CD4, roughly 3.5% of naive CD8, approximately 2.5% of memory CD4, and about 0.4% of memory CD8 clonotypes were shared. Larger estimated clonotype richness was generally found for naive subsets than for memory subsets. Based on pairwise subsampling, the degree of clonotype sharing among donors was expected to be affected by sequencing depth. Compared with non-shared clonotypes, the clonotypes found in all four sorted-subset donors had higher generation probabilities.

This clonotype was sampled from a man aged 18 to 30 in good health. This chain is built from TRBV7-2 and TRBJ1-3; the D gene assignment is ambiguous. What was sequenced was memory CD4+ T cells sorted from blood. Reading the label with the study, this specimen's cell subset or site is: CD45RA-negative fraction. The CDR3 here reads CASSLAGSYSGNTIYF. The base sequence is TGTGCCAGCAGCTTAGCGGGCTCGTACTCTGGAAACACCATATATTTT.